This TCR beta chain was identified during a study of T cells in Graves' hyperthyroidism and ophthalmopathy. Study-wide context: Before any treatment, at initial diagnosis, peripheral blood was collected.

Study-level points and caveats: Blood held most thyroid clonotypes expanded above 0.001 frequency. With a median lead of around 5.9 months before onset, the model predicted ophthalmopathy.

Ten or more counts support this clonotype. Its antigen is as yet unknown. Amplification yielded TCR beta CDR3 regions, with RNA transcripts as the source. Using the HTBI primer set, a first-round RT-PCR was run on the TCR CDR3. TCRdb reprocessed the multiplex PCR reads via MiXCR and lists one record per CDR3 protein. The sample holds 50,000 to 60,000 distinct CDR3 sequences, under 50% seen once. The CDR3 extends over 14 amino acids. Trimming took 1 base from V and 5 from J; bases not matched to a gene: 0. Germline lookup yields CDR1 LGHNA and CDR2 YNFKEQ. The rearrangement uses TRBV4-2 and TRBJ2-1; 9 nucleotides line up with TRBD1. Sequencing used blood. The TCR was taken from a woman in her forties or fifties with Graves' ophthalmopathy. The CDR3 bases are TGTGCCAGCAGCCAAGGGGACAGGGACAATGAGCAGTTCTTC. Translating gives CASSQGDRDNEQFF.